Each of the 11 T cell receptor beta chains below was sequenced from the same sample in a study of T cells after yellow fever vaccination. TCRdb processed the 5' RACE reads anew with MiXCR; each CDR3 protein has one entry. The table has under 600,000 distinct CDR3 sequences, around a fifth seen once. Sequences were derived from PBMCs, sampled 21 days after the first yellow fever vaccination. The receptors here all came from a man younger than 30 who received the YFV17D yellow fever vaccine.

This clonotype has a handful of counts. This chain connects TRBV12-3 or TRBV12-4 to TRBJ1-2, with 11 bases aligning to TRBD1. CDR3 length: 16 amino acids. V gave up 6 bases and J gave up 4 bases; unmatched junction bases: 10. CDR3 in amino acids: CASSPGQGAIGYGYTF. The CDR3 coding sequence is TGTGCCAGCAGCCCCGGACAGGGGGCCATCGGCTATGGCTACACCTTC.

CDR3 nucleotides: TGTGCCAGCACCTTCCGGGGTACGTACGCTTTCTTT. Translation: CASTFRGTYAFF. The chain combines TRBV21-1 with TRBJ1-1; TRBD1 is the table's D call, not checked against the DNA. TRBV21-1 counts as a pseudogene. The CDR3 extends over 12 amino acids.

The gene calls are TRBV5-1 and TRBJ2-7, with 11 nucleotides matching TRBD2. The CDR3 is 15 residues long. Germline CDR1 SGHRS, CDR2 YFSETQ. The junction had 1 base not matched to a gene; V was cut back by 0 bases and J by 2 bases. CDR3 loop: CASSLVTSGAYEQYF. The DNA of the CDR3 is TGCGCCAGCAGCTTGGTGACTAGCGGGGCCTACGAGCAGTACTTC.

This chain links TRBV24-1 with TRBJ2-1; D unclear. This CDR3 spans 11 amino acids. The V end was cut by 0 bases, the J end by 15 bases, with 8 bases between. Germline CDR1 KGHDR, CDR2 SFDVKD. The CDR3 DNA is TGTGCCACCAGTGATTTGCGAATATGGTTCTTC. As protein: CATSDLRIWFF.

The chain employs TRBV7-3 and TRBJ2-3; D remains ambiguous. The V gene's germline CDR1 is SGHTA and CDR2 FQGTGA. Trimming removed 5 bases at V and 6 bases at J, with 12 bases between. CDR3 length: 13 amino acids. CDR3 in amino acids: CASSDLNGDTQYF. DNA of the CDR3: TGTGCCAGCAGCGACCTTAACGGGGATACGCAGTATTTT.

This clonotype was detected a few times. The genes are TRBV11-2 and TRBJ2-1; D not certain. Trimming removed 2 bases from V and 4 bases from J, with 12 bases in between. CDR3 length equals 15 residues. Germline values: CDR1 SGHAT, CDR2 FQNNGV. Written as DNA, the CDR3 is TGTGCCAGCAGCTTAACAGCCCGAAGGTACAATGAGCAGTTCTTC. It specifies CASSLTARRYNEQFF.

The rearrangement uses TRBV10-3 and TRBJ1-5, with a tentative D call TRBD1 (5 bases). The length of the CDR3 is 14 residues. Trimming pared 6 bases from V and 0 bases from J, leaving 9 bases between. The germline V gene has CDR1 ENHRY and CDR2 SYGVKD. CDR3 nucleotide sequence: TGTGCCATCAGCGGGACCCTTAGCAATCAGCCCCAGCATTTT. Protein product: CAISGTLSNQPQHF.

This clonotype was picked up a small number of times. CDR3 sequence: CASSLRLARKNIQYF. The CDR3 DNA reads TGTGCCAGCAGCTTAAGGCTAGCTCGTAAAAACATTCAGTACTTC. V and J are TRBV13 and TRBJ2-4; maybe TRBD2 (5 bases). The germline V and J ends were trimmed by 2 bases and 4 bases, with 12 bases remaining between them. CDR1 is PRHDT, CDR2 FYEKMQ, per germline (reference sequence). This CDR3 region has 15 residues.

CDR3: CASSRGFDKNIQYF. The CDR3 DNA sequence: TGTGCCAGCAGTCGAGGGTTTGACAAAAACATTCAGTACTTC. The rearrangement links TRBV6-2 or TRBV6-3 to TRBJ2-4, with a possible D match to TRBD2 (5 bases). The V end lost 5 bases, the J end lost 3 bases, and 11 bases lay between the germline ends. The CDR3 consists of 14 residues. CDR1 is MNHEY, CDR2 SVGEGT, per germline.

This clonotype was seen more than once but under ten times. J is TRBJ1-4 and V is TRBV10-3; unclear D gene. Germline V gene sequence: CDR1 ENHRY, CDR2 SYGVKD. Between the trimmed V and J ends, which lost 3 bases and 10 bases, there was a span of 12 bases. The CDR3 runs 13 residues. The CDR3 sequence: CAISDPDLAKLFF. The CDR3 nucleotides read TGTGCCATCAGTGATCCTGACCTAGCAAAACTGTTTTTT.

This CDR3 is CASSISSVSTYEQYV. The CDR3 region has the DNA TGTGCCAGCAGCATCTCTTCAGTATCCACCTACGAGCAGTACGTC. The chain links TRBV7-8 to TRBJ2-7; D call uncertain. Germline CDR1 and CDR2: SGHVS and FQNEAQ. There are 15 residues in the CDR3. Trimming took 5 bases from V and 2 from J, leaving 16 bases between them.